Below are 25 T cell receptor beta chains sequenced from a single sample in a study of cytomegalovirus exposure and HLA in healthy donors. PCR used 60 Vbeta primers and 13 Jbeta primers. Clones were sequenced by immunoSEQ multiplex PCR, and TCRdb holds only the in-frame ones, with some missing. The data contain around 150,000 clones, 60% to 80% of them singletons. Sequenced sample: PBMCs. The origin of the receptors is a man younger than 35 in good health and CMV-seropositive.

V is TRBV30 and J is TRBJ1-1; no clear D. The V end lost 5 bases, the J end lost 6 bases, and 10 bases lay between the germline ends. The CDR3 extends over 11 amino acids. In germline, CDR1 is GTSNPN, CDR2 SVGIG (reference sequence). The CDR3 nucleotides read TGTGCCTGGGTGTCGGGGTCTGAAGCTTTCTTT. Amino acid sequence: CAWVSGSEAFF. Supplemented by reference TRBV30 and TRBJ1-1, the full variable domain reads SQTIHQWPATLVQPVGSPLSLECTVEGTSNPNLYWYRQAAGRGLQLLFYSVGIGQISSEVPQNLSASRPQDRQFILSSKKLLLSDSGFYLCAWVSGSEAFFGQGTRLTVV.

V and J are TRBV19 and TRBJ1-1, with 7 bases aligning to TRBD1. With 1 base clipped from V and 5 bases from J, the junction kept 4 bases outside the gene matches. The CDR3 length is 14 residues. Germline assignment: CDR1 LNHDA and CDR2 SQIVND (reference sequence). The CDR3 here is CASSIGRGHTEAFF. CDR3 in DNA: TGTGCCAGTAGTATAGGAAGGGGGCATACTGAAGCTTTCTTT.

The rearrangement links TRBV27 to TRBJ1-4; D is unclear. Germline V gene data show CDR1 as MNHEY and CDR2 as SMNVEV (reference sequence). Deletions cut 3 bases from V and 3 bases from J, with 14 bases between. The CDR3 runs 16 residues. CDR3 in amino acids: CASSFPPTRSNEKLFF. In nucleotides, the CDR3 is TGTGCCAGCAGTTTCCCCCCGACAAGGTCTAATGAAAAACTGTTTTTT.

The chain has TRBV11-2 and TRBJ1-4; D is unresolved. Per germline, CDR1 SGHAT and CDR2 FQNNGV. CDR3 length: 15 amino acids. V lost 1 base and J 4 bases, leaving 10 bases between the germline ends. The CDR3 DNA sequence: TGTGCCAGCAGCTTAGTCCCTCGACATAATGAAAAACTGTTTTTT. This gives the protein CASSLVPRHNEKLFF.

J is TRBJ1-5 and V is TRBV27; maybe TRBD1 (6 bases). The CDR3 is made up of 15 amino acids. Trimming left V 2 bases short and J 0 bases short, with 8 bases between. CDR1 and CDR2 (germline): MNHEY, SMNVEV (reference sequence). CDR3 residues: CASSLAGDSNQPQHF. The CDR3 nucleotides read TGTGCCAGCAGTTTAGCAGGGGATAGCAATCAGCCCCAGCATTTT.

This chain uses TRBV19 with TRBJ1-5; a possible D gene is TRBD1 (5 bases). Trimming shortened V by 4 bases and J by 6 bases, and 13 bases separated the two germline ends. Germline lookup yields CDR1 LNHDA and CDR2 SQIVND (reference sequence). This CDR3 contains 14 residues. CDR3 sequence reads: CASSTGGVPQPQHF. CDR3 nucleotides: TGTGCCAGTAGTACTGGAGGGGTGCCTCAGCCCCAGCATTTT.

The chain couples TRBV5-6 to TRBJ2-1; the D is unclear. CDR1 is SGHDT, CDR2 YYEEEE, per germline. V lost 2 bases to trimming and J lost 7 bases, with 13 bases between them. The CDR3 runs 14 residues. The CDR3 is CASSFSRSRNEQFF. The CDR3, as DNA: TGTGCCAGCAGCTTCTCGCGGAGTCGGAATGAGCAGTTCTTC.

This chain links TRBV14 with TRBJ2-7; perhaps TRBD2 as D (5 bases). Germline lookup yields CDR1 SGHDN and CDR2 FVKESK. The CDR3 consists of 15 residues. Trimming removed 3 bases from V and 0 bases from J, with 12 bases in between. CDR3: CASSHERGISYEQYF. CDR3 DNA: TGTGCCAGCAGCCATGAACGGGGAATCTCCTACGAGCAGTACTTC.

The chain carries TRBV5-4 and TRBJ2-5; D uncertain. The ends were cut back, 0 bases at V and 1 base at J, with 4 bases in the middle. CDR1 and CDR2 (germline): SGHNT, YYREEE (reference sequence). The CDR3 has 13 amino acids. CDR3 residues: CASSLESQETQYF. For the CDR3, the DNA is TGTGCCAGCAGCTTGGAGAGCCAAGAGACCCAGTACTTC.

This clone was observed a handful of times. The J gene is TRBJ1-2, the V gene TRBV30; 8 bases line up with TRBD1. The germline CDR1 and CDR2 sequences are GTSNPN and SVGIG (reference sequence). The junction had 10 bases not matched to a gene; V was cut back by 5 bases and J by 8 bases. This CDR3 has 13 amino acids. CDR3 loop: CAWAQDRGGGYTF. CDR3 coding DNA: TGTGCCTGGGCACAAGACAGGGGAGGAGGCTACACCTTC.

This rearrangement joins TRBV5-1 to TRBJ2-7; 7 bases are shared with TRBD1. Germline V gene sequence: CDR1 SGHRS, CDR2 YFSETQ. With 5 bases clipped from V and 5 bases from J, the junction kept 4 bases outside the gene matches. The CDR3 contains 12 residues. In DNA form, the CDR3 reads TGCGCCAGCAGGAAGACAGGGAACGAGCAGTACTTC. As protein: CASRKTGNEQYF. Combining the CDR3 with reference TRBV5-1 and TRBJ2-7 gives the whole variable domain KAGVTQTPRYLIKTRGQQVTLSCSPISGHRSVSWYQQTPGQGLQFLFEYFSETQRNKGNFPGRFSGRQFSNSRSEMNVSTLELGDSALYLCASRKTGNEQYFGPGTRLTVT.

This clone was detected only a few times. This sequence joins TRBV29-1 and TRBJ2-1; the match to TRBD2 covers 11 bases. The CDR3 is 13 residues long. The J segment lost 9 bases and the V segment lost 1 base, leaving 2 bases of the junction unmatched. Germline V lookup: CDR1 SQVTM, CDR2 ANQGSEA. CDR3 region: CSVEGLAGGEQFF. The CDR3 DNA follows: TGCAGCGTTGAAGGGCTAGCGGGAGGTGAGCAGTTCTTC.

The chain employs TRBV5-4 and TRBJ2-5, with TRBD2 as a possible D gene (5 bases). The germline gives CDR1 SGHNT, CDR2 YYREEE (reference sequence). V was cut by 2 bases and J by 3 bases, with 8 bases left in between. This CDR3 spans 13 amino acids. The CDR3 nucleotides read TGTGCCAGCAGCTTCCGGGGAGAAGAGACCCAGTACTTC. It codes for CASSFRGEETQYF.

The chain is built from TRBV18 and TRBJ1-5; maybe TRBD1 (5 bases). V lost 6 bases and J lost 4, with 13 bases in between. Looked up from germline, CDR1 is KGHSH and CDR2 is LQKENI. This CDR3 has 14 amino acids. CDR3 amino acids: CASSPRDGNQPQHF. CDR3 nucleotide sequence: TGTGCCAGCTCTCCCAGGGATGGGAATCAGCCCCAGCATTTT.

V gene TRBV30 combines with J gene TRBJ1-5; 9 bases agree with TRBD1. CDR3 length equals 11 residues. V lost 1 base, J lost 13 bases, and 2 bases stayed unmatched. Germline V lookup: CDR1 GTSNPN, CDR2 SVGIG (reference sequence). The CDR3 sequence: CAWSAGQGQHF. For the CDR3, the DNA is TGTGCCTGGAGTGCGGGACAGGGACAGCATTTT.

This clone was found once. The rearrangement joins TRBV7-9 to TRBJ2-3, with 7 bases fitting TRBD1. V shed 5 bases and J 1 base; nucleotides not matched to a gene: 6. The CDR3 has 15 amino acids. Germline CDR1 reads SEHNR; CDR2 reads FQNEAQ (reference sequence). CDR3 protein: CASSPRGLGTDTQYF. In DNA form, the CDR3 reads TGTGCCAGCAGCCCGAGGGGGCTGGGCACAGATACGCAGTATTTT.

The CDR3 DNA follows: TGTGCCAGCAGCCCTCGGGTAGCGGGGGGAAATGAGCAGTTCTTC. It encodes CASSPRVAGGNEQFF. The chain combines TRBV9 with TRBJ2-1; 10 bases map to TRBD2. Per germline, CDR1 SGDLS and CDR2 YYNGEE. CDR3 length equals 15 residues. The V and J ends lost 4 bases and 7 bases, in that order; junction bases with no gene match: 8.

The DNA of the CDR3 is TGTGCCAGCAGCTCCGGGACAGGGGTCATTCAGTACTTC. Its translation: CASSSGTGVIQYF. The V gene is TRBV27, the J gene TRBJ2-4; TRBD1 aligns across 10 bases. The CDR3 is 13 residues long. CDR1 and CDR2 (germline): MNHEY, SMNVEV (reference sequence). Unmatched junction bases numbered 5, after V lost 6 bases and J lost 9 bases.

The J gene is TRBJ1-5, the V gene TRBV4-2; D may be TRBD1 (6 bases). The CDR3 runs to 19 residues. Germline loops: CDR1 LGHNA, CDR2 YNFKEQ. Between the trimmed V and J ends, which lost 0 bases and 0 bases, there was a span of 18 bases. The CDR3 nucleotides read TGTGCCAGCAGCCAAGAGTCCAGGGGTCCCGGGAATAGCAATCAGCCCCAGCATTTT. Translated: CASSQESRGPGNSNQPQHF.

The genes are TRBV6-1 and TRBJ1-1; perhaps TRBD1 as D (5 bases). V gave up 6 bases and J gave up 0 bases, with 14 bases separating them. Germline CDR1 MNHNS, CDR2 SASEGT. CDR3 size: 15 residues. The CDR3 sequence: CASRHLTDMNTEAFF. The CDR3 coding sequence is TGTGCCAGCAGGCATTTGACAGACATGAACACTGAAGCTTTCTTT.

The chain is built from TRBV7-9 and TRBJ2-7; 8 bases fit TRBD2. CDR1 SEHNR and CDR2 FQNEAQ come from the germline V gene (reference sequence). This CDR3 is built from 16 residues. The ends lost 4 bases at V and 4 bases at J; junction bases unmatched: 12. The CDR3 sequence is CASSSPSGRSVYEQYF. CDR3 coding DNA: TGTGCCAGCAGCTCCCCAAGCGGGAGAAGTGTTTACGAGCAGTACTTC.

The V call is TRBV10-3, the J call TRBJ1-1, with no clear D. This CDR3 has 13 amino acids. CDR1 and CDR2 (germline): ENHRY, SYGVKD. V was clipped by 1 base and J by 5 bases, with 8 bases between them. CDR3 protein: CAISEFLRTEAFF. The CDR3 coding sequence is TGTGCCATCAGTGAGTTTCTCAGGACTGAAGCTTTCTTT.

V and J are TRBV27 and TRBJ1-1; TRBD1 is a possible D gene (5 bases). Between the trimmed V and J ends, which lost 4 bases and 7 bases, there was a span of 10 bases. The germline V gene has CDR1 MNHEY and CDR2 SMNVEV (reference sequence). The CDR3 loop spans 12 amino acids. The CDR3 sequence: CASSYQGREAFF. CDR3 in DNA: TGTGCCAGCAGTTATCAGGGTCGTGAAGCTTTCTTT.

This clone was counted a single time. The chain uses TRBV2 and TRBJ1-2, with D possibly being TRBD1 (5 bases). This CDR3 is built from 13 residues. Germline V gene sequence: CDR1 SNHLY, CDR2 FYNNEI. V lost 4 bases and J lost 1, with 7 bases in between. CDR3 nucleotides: TGTGCCAGCAGTGTAGACAGTAACTATGGCTACACCTTC. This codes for CASSVDSNYGYTF.

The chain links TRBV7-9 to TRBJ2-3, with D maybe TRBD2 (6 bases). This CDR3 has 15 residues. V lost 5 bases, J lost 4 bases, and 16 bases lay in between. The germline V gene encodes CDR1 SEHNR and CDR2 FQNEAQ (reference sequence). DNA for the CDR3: TGTGCCAGCAGCCAGGGCGGGATCCCGGCAGATACGCAGTATTTT. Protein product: CASSQGGIPADTQYF. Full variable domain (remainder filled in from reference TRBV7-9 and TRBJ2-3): DTGVSQNPRHKITKRGQNVTFRCDPISEHNRLYWYRQTLGQGPEFLTYFQNEAQLEKSRLLSDRFSAERPKGSFSTLEIQRTEQGDSAMYLCASSQGGIPADTQYFGPGTRLTVL.